The present entry profiles one T cell receptor beta chain with its context. The source of the sample is a study of blood T cell repertoires in COVID-19. The length of the CDR3 is 17 residues. Data came from immunoSEQ multiplex PCR; TCRdb stores just in-frame clones and leaves some out. The sample yields over 85,000 clones, 91% seen once. The chain uses TRBV21-1 and TRBJ2-5; TRBD2 was called by the table and not checked on the DNA. TRBV21-1 is shown as a pseudogene. Input material: peripheral blood. The receptor's source is a man between 18 and 35 years old with acute or convalescent COVID-19. The CDR3 region has the DNA TGTGCCAGCAGCCAAGTACTAGGGTTTTTGGCATATGTGACCCAGTACTTC. Protein: CASSQVLGFLAYVTQYF.